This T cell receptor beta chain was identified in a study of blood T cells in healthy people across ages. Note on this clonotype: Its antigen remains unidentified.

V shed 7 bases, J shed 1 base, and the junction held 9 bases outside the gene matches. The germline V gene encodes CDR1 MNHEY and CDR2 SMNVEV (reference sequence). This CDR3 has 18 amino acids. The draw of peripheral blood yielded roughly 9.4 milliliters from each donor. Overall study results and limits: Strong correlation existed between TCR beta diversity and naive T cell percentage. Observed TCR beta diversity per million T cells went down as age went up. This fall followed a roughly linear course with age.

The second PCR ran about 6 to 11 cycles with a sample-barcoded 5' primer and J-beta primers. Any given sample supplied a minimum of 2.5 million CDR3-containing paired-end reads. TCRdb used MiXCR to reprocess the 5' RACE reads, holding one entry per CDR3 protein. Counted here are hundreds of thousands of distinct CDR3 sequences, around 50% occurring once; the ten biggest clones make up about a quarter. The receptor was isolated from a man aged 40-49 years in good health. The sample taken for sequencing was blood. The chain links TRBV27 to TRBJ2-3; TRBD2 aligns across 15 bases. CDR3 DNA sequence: TGTGCCAGCACTCCGGGACTAGCGGGGGGTGGTGGCACAGATACGCAGTATTTT. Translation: CASTPGLAGGGGTDTQYF.